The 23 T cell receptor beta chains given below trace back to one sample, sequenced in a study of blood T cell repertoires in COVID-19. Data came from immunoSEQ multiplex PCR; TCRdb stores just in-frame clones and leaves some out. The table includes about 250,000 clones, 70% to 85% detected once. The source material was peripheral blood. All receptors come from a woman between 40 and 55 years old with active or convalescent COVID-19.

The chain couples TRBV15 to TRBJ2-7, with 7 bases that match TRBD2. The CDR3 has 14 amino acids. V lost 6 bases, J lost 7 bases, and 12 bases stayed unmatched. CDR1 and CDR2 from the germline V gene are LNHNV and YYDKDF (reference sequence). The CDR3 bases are TGTGCCACCAGTAGATGGGGGAGGGCAGAAGAGCAGTACTTC. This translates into CATSRWGRAEEQYF. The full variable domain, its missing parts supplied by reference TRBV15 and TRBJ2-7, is DAMVIQNPRYQVTQFGKPVTLSCSQTLNHNVMYWYQQKSSQAPKLLFHYYDKDFNNEADTPDNFQSRRPNTSFCFLDIRSPGLGDTAMYLCATSRWGRAEEQYFGPGTRLTVT.

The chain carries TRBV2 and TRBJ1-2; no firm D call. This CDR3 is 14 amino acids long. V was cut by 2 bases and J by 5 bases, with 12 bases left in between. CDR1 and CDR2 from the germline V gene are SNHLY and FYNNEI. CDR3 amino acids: CASSENNSGYGYTF. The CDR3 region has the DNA TGTGCCAGCAGTGAAAACAATTCGGGGTATGGCTACACCTTC. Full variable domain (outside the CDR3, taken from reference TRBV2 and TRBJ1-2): EPEVTQTPSHQVTQMGQEVILRCVPISNHLYFYWYRQILGQKVEFLVSFYNNEISEKSEIFDDQFSVERPDGSNFTLKIRSTKLEDSAMYFCASSENNSGYGYTFGSGTRLTVV.

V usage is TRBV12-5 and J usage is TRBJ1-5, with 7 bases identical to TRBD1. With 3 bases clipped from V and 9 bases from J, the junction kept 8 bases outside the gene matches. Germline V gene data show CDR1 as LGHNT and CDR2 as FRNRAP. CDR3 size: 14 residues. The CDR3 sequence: CASGLGQVEGPQHF. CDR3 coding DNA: TGTGCTAGTGGTTTAGGACAGGTTGAGGGGCCCCAGCATTTT.

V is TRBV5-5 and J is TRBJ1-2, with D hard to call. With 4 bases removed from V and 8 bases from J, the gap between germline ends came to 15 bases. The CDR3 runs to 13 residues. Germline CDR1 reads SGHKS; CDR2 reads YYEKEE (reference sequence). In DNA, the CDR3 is TGTGCCAGCAGCCCGGACGGACTCTTCGGCTACACCTTC. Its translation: CASSPDGLFGYTF.

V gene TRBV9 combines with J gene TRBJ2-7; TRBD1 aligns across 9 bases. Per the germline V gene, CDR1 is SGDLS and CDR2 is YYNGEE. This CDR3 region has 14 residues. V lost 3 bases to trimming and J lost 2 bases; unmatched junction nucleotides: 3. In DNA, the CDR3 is TGTGCCAGCAGCGCCGGGACAGGGCCCTACGAGCAGTACTTC. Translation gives CASSAGTGPYEQYF.

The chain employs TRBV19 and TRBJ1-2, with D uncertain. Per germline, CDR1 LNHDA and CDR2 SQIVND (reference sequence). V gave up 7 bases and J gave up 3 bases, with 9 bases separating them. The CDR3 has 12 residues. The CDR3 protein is CASTGVDYGYTF. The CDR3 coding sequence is TGTGCCAGTACGGGTGTGGACTATGGCTACACCTTC.

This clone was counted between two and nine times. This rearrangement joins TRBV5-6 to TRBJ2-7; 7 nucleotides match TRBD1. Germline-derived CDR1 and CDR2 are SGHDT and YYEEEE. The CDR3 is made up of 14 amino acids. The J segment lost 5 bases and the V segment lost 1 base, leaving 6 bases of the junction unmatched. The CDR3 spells CASSLTGVYDEQYF. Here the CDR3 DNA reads TGTGCCAGCAGCTTGACAGGGGTATACGACGAGCAGTACTTC. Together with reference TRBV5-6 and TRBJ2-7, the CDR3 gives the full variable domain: DAGVTQSPTHLIKTRGQQVTLRCSPKSGHDTVSWYQQALGQGPQFIFQYYEEEERQRGNFPDRFSGHQFPNYSSELNVNALLLGDSALYLCASSLTGVYDEQYFGPGTRLTVT.

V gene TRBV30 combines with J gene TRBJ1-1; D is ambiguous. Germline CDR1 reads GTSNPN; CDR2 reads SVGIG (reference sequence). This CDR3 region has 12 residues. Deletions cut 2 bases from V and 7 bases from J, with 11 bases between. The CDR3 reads CAWSPSQDEAFF. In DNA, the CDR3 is TGTGCCTGGAGTCCGTCTCAGGATGAAGCTTTCTTT.

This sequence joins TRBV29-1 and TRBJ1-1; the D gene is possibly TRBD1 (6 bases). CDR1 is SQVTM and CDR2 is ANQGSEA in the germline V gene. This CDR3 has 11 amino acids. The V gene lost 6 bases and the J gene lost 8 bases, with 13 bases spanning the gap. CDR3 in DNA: TGCAGCGTCTTACAGGGTCCCGAAGCTTTCTTT. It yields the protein CSVLQGPEAFF.

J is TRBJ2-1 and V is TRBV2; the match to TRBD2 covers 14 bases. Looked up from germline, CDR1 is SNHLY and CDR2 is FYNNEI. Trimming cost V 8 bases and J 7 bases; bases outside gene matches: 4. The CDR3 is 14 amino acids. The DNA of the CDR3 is TGTGCCAGCCGTGGGACTAGCGGGAGAAATGAGCAGTTCTTC. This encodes CASRGTSGRNEQFF.

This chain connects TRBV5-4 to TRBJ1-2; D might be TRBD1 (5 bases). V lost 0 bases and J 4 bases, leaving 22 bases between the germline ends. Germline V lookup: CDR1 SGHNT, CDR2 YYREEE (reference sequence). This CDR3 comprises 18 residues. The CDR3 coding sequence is TGTGCCAGCAGCTTGGTTGGGGGAGGGGATTCCGGTCGCTATGGCTACACCTTC. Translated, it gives CASSLVGGGDSGRYGYTF.

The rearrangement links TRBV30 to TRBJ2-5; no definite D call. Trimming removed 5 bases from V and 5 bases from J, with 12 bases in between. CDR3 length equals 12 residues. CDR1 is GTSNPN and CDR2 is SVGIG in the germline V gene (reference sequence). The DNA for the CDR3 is TGTGCCTGGGGTATAGTTTCCGAGACCCAGTACTTC. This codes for CAWGIVSETQYF.

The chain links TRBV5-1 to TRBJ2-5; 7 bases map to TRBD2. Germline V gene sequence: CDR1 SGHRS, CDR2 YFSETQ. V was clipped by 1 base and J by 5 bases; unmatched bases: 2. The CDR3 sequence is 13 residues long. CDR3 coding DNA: TGCGCCAGCAGCTTGCGGGGAGGGGAGACCCAGTACTTC. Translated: CASSLRGGETQYF.

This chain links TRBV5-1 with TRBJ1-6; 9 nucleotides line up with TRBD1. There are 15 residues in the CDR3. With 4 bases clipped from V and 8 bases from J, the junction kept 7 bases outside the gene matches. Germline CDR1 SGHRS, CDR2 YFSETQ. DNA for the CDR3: TGCGCCAGCAGCGAGGGACAGGGAACGCATTCACCCCTCCACTTT. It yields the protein CASSEGQGTHSPLHF.

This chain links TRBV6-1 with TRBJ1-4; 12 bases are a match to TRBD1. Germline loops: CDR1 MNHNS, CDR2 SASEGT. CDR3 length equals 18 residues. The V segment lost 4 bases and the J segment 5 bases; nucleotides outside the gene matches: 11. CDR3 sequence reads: CASSGGTGGFYRNEKLFF. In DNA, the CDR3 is TGTGCCAGCAGTGGGGGGACAGGGGGCTTTTACCGCAATGAAAAACTGTTTTTT.

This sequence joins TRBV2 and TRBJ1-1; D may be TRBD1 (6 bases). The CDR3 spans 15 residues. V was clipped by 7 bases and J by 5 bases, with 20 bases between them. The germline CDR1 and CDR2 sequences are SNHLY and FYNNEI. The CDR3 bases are TGTGCCAGCATTCCGGACCGGACAGCCGGGACTGAAGCTTTCTTT. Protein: CASIPDRTAGTEAFF.

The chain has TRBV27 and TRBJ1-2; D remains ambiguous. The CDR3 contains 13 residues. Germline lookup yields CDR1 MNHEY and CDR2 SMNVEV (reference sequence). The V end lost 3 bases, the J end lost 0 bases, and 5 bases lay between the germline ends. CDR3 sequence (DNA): TGTGCCAGCAGTTTCGGGGCTAACTATGGCTACACCTTC. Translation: CASSFGANYGYTF.

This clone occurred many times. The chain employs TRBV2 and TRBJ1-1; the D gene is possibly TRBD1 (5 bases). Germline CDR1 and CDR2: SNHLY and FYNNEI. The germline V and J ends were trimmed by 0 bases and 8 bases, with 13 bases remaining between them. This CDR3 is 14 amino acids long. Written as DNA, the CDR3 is TGTGCCAGCAGTGAAGCGGGGGGTTTCGACGAAGCTTTCTTT. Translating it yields CASSEAGGFDEAFF.

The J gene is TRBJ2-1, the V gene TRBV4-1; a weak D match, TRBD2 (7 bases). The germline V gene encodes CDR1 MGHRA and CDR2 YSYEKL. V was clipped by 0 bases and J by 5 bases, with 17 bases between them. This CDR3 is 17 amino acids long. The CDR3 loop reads CASSQDGRRGRNNEQFF. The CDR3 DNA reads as TGCGCCAGCAGCCAAGACGGGCGGCGGGGGCGCAACAATGAGCAGTTCTTC.

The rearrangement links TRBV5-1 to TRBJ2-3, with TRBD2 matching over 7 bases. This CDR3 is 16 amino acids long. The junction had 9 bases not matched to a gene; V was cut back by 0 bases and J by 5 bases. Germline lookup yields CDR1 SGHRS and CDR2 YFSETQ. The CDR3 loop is CASSLDGEGGIDTQYF. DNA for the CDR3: TGCGCCAGCAGCTTGGACGGGGAGGGCGGGATAGATACGCAGTATTTT.

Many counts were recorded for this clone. The CDR3 sequence is CASSRGSTDTQYF. DNA for the CDR3: TGTGCCAGCAGTCGGGGGAGCACAGATACGCAGTATTTT. The chain recombines TRBV6-4 with TRBJ2-3; possible D gene TRBD2, 6 bases. The CDR3 covers 13 residues. Between the trimmed V and J ends, which lost 5 bases and 0 bases, there was a span of 6 bases. Germline V gene data show CDR1 as MRHNA and CDR2 as SNTAGT.

Here the CDR3 DNA reads TGTGCCAGCAGCAAAGGGGGCACATACGAGCAGTACGTC. It yields the protein CASSKGGTYEQYV. The chain links TRBV21-1 to TRBJ2-7; the table assigns TRBD1, which was not confirmed against the DNA. TRBV21-1 is a known pseudogene. This CDR3 is built from 13 residues.

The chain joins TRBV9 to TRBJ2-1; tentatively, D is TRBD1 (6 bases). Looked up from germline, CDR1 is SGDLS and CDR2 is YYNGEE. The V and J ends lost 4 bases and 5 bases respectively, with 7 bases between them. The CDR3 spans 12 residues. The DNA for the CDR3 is TGTGCCAGCAGCAGGACAGACAATGAGCAGTTCTTC. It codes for CASSRTDNEQFF.